These T cell receptor beta chains were read from a single sample in a study of cytomegalovirus exposure and HLA in healthy donors. Using immunoSEQ multiplex PCR, the repertoire was profiled, and TCRdb retains in-frame clones only, with some absent. The sample shows approximately 130,000 clones, around 83% of them seen only once. The sample consisted of PBMCs. All receptors derive from a woman in her 30s in good health and CMV-seropositive. CDR3s include the opening cysteine and the closing phenylalanine or tryptophan. Fields, in order: D gene, CDR3 length, J gene, V gene, clone size, CDR3 DNA, CDR3 protein. A D gene is named only where the DNA matches it firmly. Rows may omit the clone size; those that give it use once, few, many or a size class.

- | 15 | TRBJ1-1 | TRBV7-3 | - | TGTGCCAGCAGCACAGACCCTAACCTGGGCACTGAAGCTTTCTTT | CASSTDPNLGTEAFF
- | 15 | TRBJ1-1 | TRBV2 | - | TGTGCCAGCAGTCCGAATGAGGGGGAAGTTTCTGAAGCTTTCTTT | CASSPNEGEVSEAFF
- | 11 | TRBJ2-5 | TRBV20-1 | - | TGCAGTGCTAGGAGGGGGGAGACCCAGTACTTC | CSARRGETQYF
- | 18 | TRBJ1-2 | TRBV6-8 | - | TGTGCCAGCAGTCCCACTACCAAACCCTTCGACAGTTTCTATGGCTACACCTTC | CASSPTTKPFDSFYGYTF
- | 15 | TRBJ2-5 | TRBV6-1 | - | TGTGCCAGCAGTGAAAGTAGGGGACTCCAAGAGACCCAGTACTTC | CASSESRGLQETQYF
TRBD2 | 15 | TRBJ2-3 | TRBV5-1 | - | TGCGCCAGCAGCTCTCTAGCGGGGGAAGGAGATACGCAGTATTTT | CASSSLAGEGDTQYF
TRBD1 | 16 | TRBJ2-2 | TRBV2 | - | TGTGCCAGCAGCGCGTTGACAGGGGGTAACACCGGGGAGCTGTTTTTT | CASSALTGGNTGELFF
TRBD2 | 13 | TRBJ2-3 | TRBV30 | few | TGTGCCTGGAGTAGCGGGAGATCTGATACGCAGTATTTT | CAWSSGRSDTQYF
TRBD2 | 16 | TRBJ2-3 | TRBV5-1 | - | TGCGCCAGCAGCGGATGGACTAGCGGGGCGGCAGATACGCAGTATTTT | CASSGWTSGAADTQYF
- | 12 | TRBJ1-1 | TRBV28 | - | TGTGCCAGCAGGGGGCTGAGCACTGAAGCTTTCTTT | CASRGLSTEAFF
TRBD1 | 13 | TRBJ1-2 | TRBV18 | - | TGTGCCAGCTCAGGTTCAGGGGGTACCCACTACACCTTC | CASSGSGGTHYTF
TRBD1 | 18 | TRBJ1-6 | TRBV11-2 | - | TGTGCCAGCAGCCCTACCGGGACAGGGGGTGCTTATAATTCACCCCTCCACTTT | CASSPTGTGGAYNSPLHF